A single TCR beta chain is shown here with its context. Antigen unknown. Stated time point: blood 2 weeks post-SBRT. Treatment described: 15 Gy SBRT to primary tumor, nephrectomy 4 weeks later. The data are from a study of radiation and T cells in renal cell carcinoma. General study results and limits: In blood, top tumor clones expanded by 2 weeks, shrinking by 4.

The repertoire was sequenced with immunoSEQ multiplex PCR; TCRdb's copy has only in-frame clones and lacks some. The table records tens of thousands of clones, just over 85% of them present only once. Trimming took off 0 bases at V and 2 bases at J, with 17 bases between the two ends. The CDR3 runs to 18 residues. The germline CDR1 and CDR2 sequences are SGHDN and FVKESK. The input for sequencing was blood, taken from a patient whose treatment included radiotherapy and nephrectomy. J is TRBJ2-1 and V is TRBV14, with D maybe TRBD1 (5 bases). The clonotype comes from a woman aged 45-65 years with renal cell carcinoma. CDR3 sequence reads: CASSQDTEPWGPYNEQFF. The CDR3, as DNA: TGTGCCAGCAGCCAAGATACGGAGCCTTGGGGCCCCTACAATGAGCAGTTCTTC.